These 21 T cell receptor beta chains came from one sample sequenced in a study of blood T cell repertoires in COVID-19. Only in-frame clones appear in the TCRdb table, and some are missing; sequencing was by immunoSEQ multiplex PCR. The data hold around 300,000 clones, with 85% observed a single time. The sample comprised peripheral blood. The receptors shown here come from a human donor in a cohort sampled during active COVID-19.

The chain has TRBV18 and TRBJ2-1; 14 bases line up with TRBD2. Trimming took 3 bases from V and 8 from J; bases not matched to a gene: 6. Germline V gives CDR1 KGHSH, CDR2 LQKENI. CDR3 size: 16 residues. The CDR3 sequence: CASSPPGLAGVYEQFF. The CDR3 nucleotides are TGTGCCAGCTCACCGCCGGGACTAGCGGGAGTCTATGAGCAGTTCTTC.

The V gene is TRBV11-2, the J gene TRBJ2-1; 14 positions match TRBD2. The V gene's germline CDR1 is SGHAT and CDR2 FQNNGV. Trimming took 5 bases from V and 10 from J; bases not matched to a gene: 7. The CDR3 totals 15 residues. The CDR3 spells CASSQGLAGVWEQFF. The DNA of the CDR3 is TGTGCCAGCAGCCAGGGACTAGCGGGAGTCTGGGAGCAGTTCTTC.

This chain links TRBV27 with TRBJ2-7; 11 bases are shared with TRBD2. The CDR3 has 15 residues. The germline CDR1 and CDR2 sequences are MNHEY and SMNVEV (reference sequence). Germline trimming cut 0 bases from V and 6 bases from J; bases unmatched to any gene: 4. Written as DNA, the CDR3 is TGTGCCAGCAGTTTATCGACTAGCGGGGTAGGCGAGCAGTACTTC. Translating gives CASSLSTSGVGEQYF.

The gene calls are TRBV11-2 and TRBJ2-7; maybe TRBD1 (6 bases). This CDR3 contains 13 residues. In germline, CDR1 is SGHAT, CDR2 FQNNGV. Deletions cut 4 bases from V and 6 bases from J, with 13 bases between. Here the CDR3 DNA reads TGTGCCAGCAGCTCCGACAGGACTCTCGAGCAGTACTTC. Its translation: CASSSDRTLEQYF. Together with reference TRBV11-2 and TRBJ2-7, the CDR3 gives the full variable domain: EAGVAQSPRYKIIEKRQSVAFWCNPISGHATLYWYQQILGQGPKLLIQFQNNGVVDDSQLPKDRFSAERLKGVDSTLKIQPAKLEDSAVYLCASSSDRTLEQYFGPGTRLTVT.

The chain links TRBV18 to TRBJ1-1; no definite D call. CDR1 and CDR2 from the germline V gene are KGHSH and LQKENI. V was clipped by 3 bases and J by 1 base, with 9 bases between them. The CDR3 runs to 14 residues. DNA of the CDR3: TGTGCCAGCTCACCTTCCAGGAAGAACACTGAAGCTTTCTTT. It codes for CASSPSRKNTEAFF.

The rearrangement links TRBV12-3 or TRBV12-4 to TRBJ1-6, with unresolved D. Trimming cost V 2 bases and J 7 bases, with 6 bases left between them. CDR3 size: 13 residues. In nucleotides, the CDR3 is TGTGCCAGCAGTTTAACGGGAAATTCACCCCTCCACTTT. Its translation: CASSLTGNSPLHF.

The chain combines TRBV6-7 with TRBJ2-2, with a tentative D call TRBD1 (7 bases). TRBV6-7 is marked as an open reading frame, function uncertain. With 2 bases removed from V and 0 bases from J, the gap between germline ends came to 13 bases. The CDR3 runs 17 residues. The CDR3 DNA is TGTGCCAGCAGTTACGCAACAGGGGAGGCGAACACCGGGGAGCTGTTTTTT. Residues: CASSYATGEANTGELFF.

The V call is TRBV2, the J call TRBJ1-6, with TRBD1 matching over 7 bases. The CDR3 totals 14 residues. Germline-derived CDR1 and CDR2 are SNHLY and FYNNEI. After removal of 7 bases from V and 7 bases from J, the junction contained 7 bases not matched to a gene. The CDR3 loop reads CASNPGQWNSPLHF. In DNA, the CDR3 is TGTGCCAGCAATCCGGGACAGTGGAATTCACCCCTCCACTTT.

In its sample, this clone was seen once. The chain links TRBV9 to TRBJ2-3; D unresolved. V lost 4 bases and J lost 1, with 13 bases in between. Germline-derived CDR1 and CDR2 are SGDLS and YYNGEE. The CDR3 is made up of 15 amino acids. CDR3 nucleotides: TGTGCCAGCAGCCCCCTTAGTACGGGCACAGATACGCAGTATTTT. This codes for CASSPLSTGTDTQYF.

This clone was picked up one time. The CDR3 nucleotides read TGTGCCAGCAGTTACGGTGGGACAGGGAACACTGAAGCTTTCTTT. As protein: CASSYGGTGNTEAFF. The chain employs TRBV6-2 or TRBV6-3 and TRBJ1-1; 8 bases are shared with TRBD1. V shed 2 bases and J 1 base; nucleotides not matched to a gene: 3. This CDR3 is built from 15 residues. Germline V gene lookup returns CDR1 MNHEY and CDR2 SVGEGT.

The chain employs TRBV3-1 (or the pseudogene TRBV3-2) and TRBJ2-5; D remains ambiguous. The CDR3 has 12 amino acids. Trimming cost V 5 bases and J 1 base, with 5 bases left between them. Looked up from germline, CDR1 is LGHDT and CDR2 is YNNKEL (reference sequence). CDR3 sequence reads: CASSFGQETQYF. CDR3 DNA: TGTGCCAGCAGCTTCGGCCAAGAGACCCAGTACTTC.

The V call is TRBV7-2, the J call TRBJ1-3, with a possible D match to TRBD1 (5 bases). CDR1 is SGHTA, CDR2 FQGNSA, per germline. With 5 bases removed from V and 2 bases from J, the gap between germline ends came to 25 bases. CDR3 length: 19 amino acids. The chain's CDR3 is CASSPGVLLYQTTGNTIYF. CDR3 sequence (DNA): TGTGCCAGCAGCCCGGGGGTCCTGCTTTACCAAACAACTGGAAACACCATATATTTT.

This clone was detected a few times. The rearrangement uses TRBV29-1 and TRBJ1-5; the D is unclear. The germline CDR1 and CDR2 sequences are SQVTM and ANQGSEA. This CDR3 region has 14 residues. V lost 4 bases, J lost 2 bases, and 12 bases lay in between. The CDR3 loop is CSVAEGAGNQPQHF. As DNA, the CDR3 is TGCAGCGTTGCCGAGGGCGCGGGCAATCAGCCCCAGCATTTT.

The genes are TRBV7-9 and TRBJ2-1; TRBD2 might be the D (7 bases). The germline V gene encodes CDR1 SEHNR and CDR2 FQNEAQ (reference sequence). The CDR3 loop spans 15 amino acids. Trimming removed 8 bases at V and 4 bases at J, with 18 bases between. The CDR3 DNA reads TGTGCCAGCCGAAAAGGAGGGGGGGCTTACAATGAGCAGTTCTTC. Translation: CASRKGGGAYNEQFF.

This chain connects TRBV5-1 to TRBJ1-2, with unresolved D. The germline V gene encodes CDR1 SGHRS and CDR2 YFSETQ. Trimming cost V 0 bases and J 6 bases, with 9 bases left between them. The CDR3 consists of 13 residues. Here the CDR3 DNA reads TGCGCCAGCAGCTTGGTGGGCTTCGATGGCTACACCTTC. It yields the protein CASSLVGFDGYTF.

The V gene is TRBV7-3, the J gene TRBJ2-3; D is possibly TRBD1 (5 bases). V gave up 2 bases and J gave up 3 bases, with 12 bases separating them. The germline CDR1 and CDR2 sequences are SGHTA and FQGTGA. This CDR3 has 15 residues. CDR3 region: CASSLSTAVTDTQYF. DNA of the CDR3: TGTGCCAGCAGCTTATCGACAGCCGTGACAGATACGCAGTATTTT.

In this sample, this clone turned up once. The V call is TRBV5-1, the J call TRBJ1-1; D gene unclear. The V gene's germline CDR1 is SGHRS and CDR2 YFSETQ. The V end was cut by 2 bases, the J end by 4 bases, with 15 bases between. This CDR3 is 15 amino acids long. The DNA of the CDR3 is TGCGCCAGCAGCTTTGAGCTTCTCGGAGGCACTGAAGCTTTCTTT. It is translated as CASSFELLGGTEAFF.

The chain couples TRBV7-3 to TRBJ1-1, with D perhaps TRBD1 (5 bases). From germline, CDR1 is SGHTA and CDR2 FQGTGA. The ends were cut back, 5 bases at V and 1 base at J, with 8 bases in the middle. The CDR3 contains 13 residues. CDR3 sequence (DNA): TGTGCCAGCAGCGTTGACAGGAACACTGAAGCTTTCTTT. Its translation: CASSVDRNTEAFF. Filled out from reference TRBV7-3 and TRBJ1-1, the complete variable domain reads GAGVSQTPSNKVTEKGKYVELRCDPISGHTALYWYRQSLGQGPEFLIYFQGTGAADDSGLPNDRFFAVRPEGSVSTLKIQRTERGDSAVYLCASSVDRNTEAFFGQGTRLTVV.

A few counts support this clone. The J gene is TRBJ2-7, the V gene TRBV25-1, with 9 bases aligning to TRBD1. Looked up from germline, CDR1 is MGHDK and CDR2 is SYGVNS. The CDR3 loop spans 14 amino acids. The trim removed 6 bases at V and 4 bases at J, leaving 7 bases unmatched. CDR3 nucleotides: TGTGCCAGCAGCCAAGACAGGGGGTCGTACGAGCAGTACTTC. Its translation: CASSQDRGSYEQYF.

The chain recombines TRBV11-2 with TRBJ1-6; a possible D gene is TRBD1 (6 bases). Per the germline V gene, CDR1 is SGHAT and CDR2 is FQNNGV. This CDR3 comprises 15 residues. V dropped 6 bases and J dropped 8 bases, with 17 bases sitting between them. CDR3 protein: CASSKRPRGDSPLHF. The CDR3 DNA sequence: TGTGCCAGCAGTAAGAGGCCCAGGGGAGATTCACCCCTCCACTTT.

The V call is TRBV19, the J call TRBJ2-5; D is perhaps TRBD2 (7 bases). Germline loops: CDR1 LNHDA, CDR2 SQIVND (reference sequence). This CDR3 region has 13 residues. Between the trimmed V and J ends, which lost 4 bases and 4 bases, there was a span of 10 bases. CDR3 sequence reads: CASSKRGGETQYF. CDR3 DNA: TGTGCCAGTAGTAAGAGGGGGGGAGAGACCCAGTACTTC.